This T cell receptor beta chain was profiled in a study of T-cell memory formation after mild COVID-19. The wider study: TCR clusters largely stayed donor specific.

V gave up 1 base and J gave up 3 bases, with 7 bases separating them. CDR1 is SGHDN, CDR2 FVKESK, per germline. The CDR3 loop spans 13 amino acids. General observations from the study: CD4+ contracting clones were mainly CM and EM; CD8+ ones, EMRA.

Constant-segment-primed 5'RACE gave TCR alpha and TCR beta cDNA libraries with sample barcodes and UMIs. TCRdb independently ran MiXCR on the 5' RACE reads; one entry per CDR3 protein. The table records under 110,000 distinct CDR3 sequences, about a sixth of them present only once. The table lists this clonotype with a few counts. What it binds is not known. The material sequenced was PBMCs or a T cell subset sorted from them (not recorded which). The sequence was obtained from an adult woman who had mild COVID-19 (a few samples of this study predate the infection). Cell type and time point are not known. The chain uses TRBV14 and TRBJ2-7; D gene ambiguous. The CDR3 nucleotides are TGTGCCAGCAGCCAAGCCTTCAACTACGAGCAGTACTTC. The encoded protein is CASSQAFNYEQYF. The full variable domain, with the rest looked up from reference TRBV14 and TRBJ2-7, is EAGVTQFPSHSVIEKGQTVTLRCDPISGHDNLYWYRRVMGKEIKFLLHFVKESKQDESGMPNNRFLAERTGGTYSTLKVQPAELEDSGVYFCASSQAFNYEQYFGPGTRLTVT.